These T cell receptor beta chains were read from a single sample in a study of cytomegalovirus exposure and HLA in healthy donors. Generated by immunoSEQ multiplex PCR, the TCRdb table keeps only in-frame clones and is missing some. The sample yields 100,000 to 150,000 clones, 80% seen once. Material for sequencing was PBMCs. The receptors stem from a young man in good health and CMV-seronegative. Both conserved end residues are part of each CDR3. Fields, in order: J gene, D gene, clone size, V gene, CDR3 DNA, CDR3 protein. A D gene is named only where the DNA matches it firmly. Part of the rows lack a size; the others show once, few, many or a class for expanded clones.

TRBJ2-7	-	-	TRBV27	TGTGCCAGCAGCTTTGGGGCAGACTACGAGCAGTACTTC	CASSFGADYEQYF
TRBJ1-2	-	-	TRBV10-1	TGCGCCAGCAGTGATCCAAATGGCTACACCTTC	CASSDPNGYTF
TRBJ1-1	TRBD1	few	TRBV6-5	TGTGCCAGCAGACGAGGACAGGGTACAGCTTTCTTT	CASRRGQGTAFF
TRBJ1-4	-	-	TRBV2	TGTGCCAGCAGTGAAAGAAGGTCGGGCGGGAATGAAAAACTGTTTTTT	CASSERRSGGNEKLFF
TRBJ2-7	TRBD1	few	TRBV6-5	TGTGCCAGCAGTTACTTCAGGGGGAGCTACGAGCAGTACTTC	CASSYFRGSYEQYF
TRBJ2-7	TRBD1	-	TRBV7-2	TGTGCCAGCAGCTTCCCGGGACAGGGATTCGAGCAGTACTTC	CASSFPGQGFEQYF
TRBJ2-5	TRBD1	once	TRBV10-2	TGCGCCAGCAGCGGACAGGGAGCCGGTGAGACCCAGTACTTC	CASSGQGAGETQYF
TRBJ2-1	-	-	TRBV27	TGTGCCAGCAGGAGGCAGAACTACAATGAGCAGTTCTTC	CASRRQNYNEQFF
TRBJ1-5	-	-	TRBV28	TGTGCCAGCCTTGGGGCTAATCAGCCCCAGCATTTT	CASLGANQPQHF
TRBJ2-2	TRBD1	-	TRBV6-1	TGTGCCAGCAGTGGACAGGGGACGGCCGGGGAGCTGTTTTTT	CASSGQGTAGELFF
TRBJ2-1	TRBD1	-	TRBV19	TGTGCCAGTATCTCCGGGACAGGCTTACACAATGAGCAGTTCTTC	CASISGTGLHNEQFF
TRBJ2-1	-	once	TRBV7-3	TGTGCCAGCAGCCCGGACAATAATGAGCAGTTCTTC	CASSPDNNEQFF
TRBJ1-1	TRBD1	-	TRBV7-2	TGTGCCAGCAGCTTAGCAGAGACAGGGGCGAACACTGAAGCTTTCTTT	CASSLAETGANTEAFF
TRBJ1-1	-	-	TRBV5-1	TGCGCCAGCAGCCCCTTTTCGGGTTTGGGTGTGGGTACTGAAGCTTTCTTT	CASSPFSGLGVGTEAFF
TRBJ2-5	-	-	TRBV5-1	TGCGCCAGCAGCTTGGTCGGAGGTGCGACCCAGTACTTC	CASSLVGGATQYF
TRBJ1-2	-	-	TRBV6-5	TGTGCCAGCAGAATGGGAGAAAGAAACTATGGCTACACCTTC	CASRMGERNYGYTF
TRBJ2-3	-	-	TRBV4-1	TGCGCCAGCAGACCGAGCCAAGGCGTCAGGCCGACAGATACGCAGTATTTT	CASRPSQGVRPTDTQYF
TRBJ2-3	-	-	TRBV6-5	TGTGCCAGCAGTACCTTAGACAGGATCACAGATACGCAGTATTTT	CASSTLDRITDTQYF
TRBJ2-1	TRBD2	-	TRBV30	TGTGCCTGGAGTAGGGACTACTCTCTCGCAGGATTACTCAACAATGAGCAGTTCTTC	CAWSRDYSLAGLLNNEQFF
TRBJ1-2	-	-	TRBV4-3	TGCGCCAGCAGCCAAGTTGGCAGCAACTATGGCTACCCCTTC	CASSQVGSNYGYPF
TRBJ2-2	TRBD1	-	TRBV7-9	TGTGCCAGCAGCCGACAGGGCGGCAACACCGGGGAGCTGTTTTTT	CASSRQGGNTGELFF
TRBJ1-3	TRBD1	-	TRBV19	TGTGCCAGTAGTCTTCTGACAGGGGGCTCTTTCAACACCATATATTTT	CASSLLTGGSFNTIYF
TRBJ1-2	-	-	TRBV27	TGTGCCAGCAGTTTCCGAAACCCCGGGACTTCTAACTATGGCTACACCTTC	CASSFRNPGTSNYGYTF